Listed below are T cell receptor beta chains from one sample, sequenced in a study of T cells in localized non-small cell lung cancer. Method: immunoSEQ multiplex PCR; TCRdb's copy keeps in-frame clones and lacks some. The sample lists almost 3,000 clones, just over 35% occurring once. The sample here was lung tumor tissue, taken before any cancer treatment. These receptors were collected from a male donor older than 55 with stage I squamous cell lung carcinoma. CDR3s include the opening cysteine and the closing phenylalanine or tryptophan. The D gene is left open where the match is weak. Clone size is given for some rows only: seen once, a few or many times, or a class if the clone is expanded.

j_call | v_call | clone_size | d_call | cdr3_nt | cdr3_aa
TRBJ2-2 | TRBV9 | medium-sized | TRBD2 | TGTGCCAGCAGCGTGGGGACTAGCGGGAGGGCCTGGGAGACCGGGGAGCTGTTTTTT | CASSVGTSGRAWETGELFF
TRBJ1-3 | TRBV5-1 | few | - | TGCGCCAGCAGCGTACAGGGATCTGGAAACACCATATATTTT | CASSVQGSGNTIYF
TRBJ2-7 | TRBV18 | - | TRBD2 | TGTGCCAGCTCTCCTACTAGCGGGAGCTACGAGCAGTACTTC | CASSPTSGSYEQYF
TRBJ2-4 | TRBV19 | - | TRBD2 | TGTGCCAGTAGAGCGGGACTAGCGGGAGGGGAGAAAGCCAAAAACATTCAGTACTTC | CASRAGLAGGEKAKNIQYF
TRBJ2-2 | TRBV9 | large | - | TGTGCCAGCAGCCTAGAGGGACTTGACACCGGGGAGCTGTTTTTT | CASSLEGLDTGELFF
TRBJ2-5 | TRBV11-3 | medium-sized | - | TGTGCCAGCAGCTCCCGGGACTTCCAAGAGACCCAGTACTTC | CASSSRDFQETQYF
TRBJ2-5 | TRBV18 | large | TRBD2 | TGTGCCAGCTCACCACCTAGCGGGAGACAGACCCAGTACTTC | CASSPPSGRQTQYF
TRBJ2-1 | TRBV18 | - | TRBD2 | TGTGCCAGCTCCCCTAGCGGGAGCGTGGGGAATGAGCAGTTCTTC | CASSPSGSVGNEQFF
TRBJ1-1 | TRBV5-1 | - | - | TGCGCCAGCAGCCAATCTACAGTCTCGGGTGAAGCTTTCTTT | CASSQSTVSGEAFF
TRBJ2-1 | TRBV28 | - | - | TGTGCCAGTACAGGGCCCTCCTACAATGAGCAGTTCTTC | CASTGPSYNEQFF
TRBJ2-7 | TRBV11-3 | few | - | TGTGCCAGCAGCTTATTCAGGGAGAACTACGAGCAGTACTTC | CASSLFRENYEQYF
TRBJ2-3 | TRBV6-8 | - | TRBD1 | TGTGCCAGCAGTCCCCTCCGGACAGGGTTTCCAGATACGCAGTATTTT | CASSPLRTGFPDTQYF
TRBJ1-5 | TRBV15 | - | - | TGTGCCACCAGCAGAGGGCAGGTCAATCAGCCCCAGCATTTT | CATSRGQVNQPQHF
TRBJ1-5 | TRBV9 | few | - | TGTGCCAGCCGGGTCGGAGGGTTCAATCAGCCCCAGCATTTT | CASRVGGFNQPQHF
TRBJ2-1 | TRBV10-2 | - | TRBD2 | TGCGCCAGCAGCGCCCCTACTAGCGGGAGGGCCTACAATGAGCAGTTCTTC | CASSAPTSGRAYNEQFF
TRBJ2-2 | TRBV15 | - | - | TGTGCCACCAGCAGAGAGGAGCAGAACACCGGGGAGCTGTTTTTT | CATSREEQNTGELFF
TRBJ1-1 | TRBV19 | - | - | TGTGCCAGTAGTATACGCTCGGGCAGGGATAACACTGAAGCTTTCTTT | CASSIRSGRDNTEAFF
TRBJ2-3 | TRBV11-3 | few | TRBD2 | TGTGCCAGCAGCTTAAATTACCGGGAGGGTACAGATACGCAGTATTTT | CASSLNYREGTDTQYF
TRBJ1-1 | TRBV9 | few | TRBD1 | TGTGCCAGCAGCCCCGGGACAGGGAACACTGAAGCTTTCTTT | CASSPGTGNTEAFF
TRBJ1-5 | TRBV18 | - | - | TGTGCCAGCTCACCACGGGCGGGCGACCAGGGATTCAATCAGTCCCAGCATTTT | CASSPRAGDQGFNQSQHF
TRBJ2-2 | TRBV14 | - | - | TGTGCCAGCAGCCAAGACTCGCGGGTGGCGTGGACCGGGGAGCTGTTTTTT | CASSQDSRVAWTGELFF
TRBJ2-7 | TRBV11-3 | medium-sized | - | TGTGCCAGCAGCTTGGGACCCTCGACGGCGGGAGAGCAGTACTTC | CASSLGPSTAGEQYF
TRBJ2-5 | TRBV28 | - | TRBD2 | TGTGCCAGCAGTTCTCGGACTAGCGGGAAAGAGACCCAGTACTTC | CASSSRTSGKETQYF
TRBJ1-3 | TRBV11-3 | few | - | TGTGCCAGCAGCTTAGGAGGGGTCCGGGGAAACACCATATATTTT | CASSLGGVRGNTIYF
TRBJ2-1 | TRBV14 | - | - | TGTGCCAGCAGCCAAGATAGGGTTTCTAGTGAGCAGTTCTTC | CASSQDRVSSEQFF
TRBJ2-1 | TRBV30 | - | TRBD2 | TGTGCCTTCAGACTAGCAGCCGATGAGCAGTTCTTC | CAFRLAADEQFF
TRBJ2-1 | TRBV28 | - | TRBD2 | TGTGCCAGCCTAAAAGCGGGAGGGCCATATGAGCAGTTCTTC | CASLKAGGPYEQFF
TRBJ2-1 | TRBV25-1 | - | - | TGTGCCAGCAGTGCCTATAACCGTGAGCAGTTCTTC | CASSAYNREQFF
TRBJ1-2 | TRBV9 | - | - | TGTGCCAGCAGCCCCCTGGCCAAACGCTCGGTTGGCTACACCTTC | CASSPLAKRSVGYTF
TRBJ1-4 | TRBV25-1 | few | - | TGTGCCAGCAGTGAACGTGGAAAGAATAATGAAAAACTGTTTTTT | CASSERGKNNEKLFF
TRBJ2-3 | TRBV15 | few | TRBD2 | TGTGCCACCGGAGGACTAGCGAGCACAGATACGCAGTATTTT | CATGGLASTDTQYF